This note documents a single T cell receptor (beta chain) sequence. The antigen is not known. The length of the CDR3 is 15 residues. V was shortened by 5 bases and J by 1 base, with 15 bases between the two germline ends. Germline assignment: CDR1 SGHDT and CDR2 YYEEEE. The data were taken from a study of cytomegalovirus exposure and HLA in healthy donors. This table comes from immunoSEQ multiplex PCR, and its TCRdb copy is limited to in-frame clones, with some not included. The repertoire holds tens of thousands of clones, with 85% to 90% as singletons. Study-level findings and limits: There were 164 TCR beta chains listed as cytomegalovirus-associated.

J is TRBJ2-5 and V is TRBV5-6, with D unclear. Sample: PBMCs. This clonotype was sampled from a woman aged 18 to 35 in good health and CMV-seronegative. CDR3 in DNA: TGTGCCAGCAGAGGTTTCACAGCACTCCAAGAGACCCAGTACTTC. It translates to CASRGFTALQETQYF. Combining the CDR3 with reference TRBV5-6 and TRBJ2-5 gives the whole variable domain DAGVTQSPTHLIKTRGQQVTLRCSPKSGHDTVSWYQQALGQGPQFIFQYYEEEERQRGNFPDRFSGHQFPNYSSELNVNALLLGDSALYLCASRGFTALQETQYFGPGTRLLVL.